This is a list of T cell receptor beta chains from one sample in a study of T cell responses to AZD1222 COVID-19 vaccine. Measured with immunoSEQ multiplex PCR; TCRdb has only the in-frame clones, and not every one. The profile covers roughly 200,000 clones, with 85% to 95% appearing a single time and roughly 1% taken by the ten largest. Sequences were derived from peripheral blood, sampled 28 days after the second dose of the MenACWY control vaccine. Source of these receptors: an adult who received the MenACWY meningococcal vaccine as a control. The CDR3 runs from the conserved cysteine through the conserved F or W. A D gene is named only where the DNA matches it firmly. The size field is filled for only some rows; it gives once, few, many or a size class.

clone size: NA; V gene: TRBV7-2; J gene: TRBJ2-1; D gene: TRBD2; CDR3 protein: CASSLAAGGAFPSYNEQFF; CDR3 DNA: TGTGCCAGCAGCTTAGCTGCCGGGGGGGCTTTTCCCTCCTACAATGAGCAGTTCTTC
clone size: NA; V gene: TRBV6-5; J gene: TRBJ1-3; D gene: NA; CDR3 protein: CASSPGARRGNTIYF; CDR3 DNA: TGTGCCAGCAGTCCCGGGGCCAGGCGGGGAAACACCATATATTTT
clone size: NA; V gene: TRBV6-4; J gene: TRBJ1-6; D gene: NA; CDR3 protein: CATTSPPGNSPLHF; CDR3 DNA: TGTGCCACCACCTCCCCACCGGGCAATTCACCCCTCCACTTT
clone size: NA; V gene: TRBV29-1; J gene: TRBJ1-1; D gene: NA; CDR3 protein: CSVVRDTEAFF; CDR3 DNA: TGCAGCGTCGTCAGGGACACTGAAGCTTTCTTT
clone size: NA; V gene: TRBV6-5; J gene: TRBJ1-2; D gene: NA; CDR3 protein: CASSSLYGYTF; CDR3 DNA: TGTGCCAGCAGTTCCCTCTATGGCTACACCTTC
clone size: once; V gene: TRBV7-3; J gene: TRBJ1-1; D gene: NA; CDR3 protein: CASSLRQMNTEAFF; CDR3 DNA: TGTGCCAGCAGCTTAAGACAGATGAACACTGAAGCTTTCTTT
clone size: NA; V gene: TRBV28; J gene: TRBJ1-1; D gene: NA; CDR3 protein: CASSLPGAAGRSTEAFF; CDR3 DNA: TGTGCCAGCAGTTTACCTGGGGCGGCAGGGCGGAGCACTGAAGCTTTCTTT
clone size: once; V gene: TRBV9; J gene: TRBJ1-5; D gene: TRBD1; CDR3 protein: CASSGPGQNQPQHF; CDR3 DNA: TGTGCCAGCAGCGGTCCGGGACAGAATCAGCCCCAGCATTTT
clone size: once; V gene: TRBV7-9; J gene: TRBJ1-2; D gene: NA; CDR3 protein: CASIREPHLNYGYTF; CDR3 DNA: TGTGCCAGCATCAGAGAGCCTCACCTCAACTATGGCTACACCTTC
clone size: NA; V gene: TRBV7-9; J gene: TRBJ1-1; D gene: NA; CDR3 protein: CASSLRVLNTEAFF; CDR3 DNA: TGTGCCAGCAGCTTACGAGTTCTGAACACTGAAGCTTTCTTT
clone size: once; V gene: TRBV18; J gene: TRBJ2-2; D gene: TRBD1; CDR3 protein: CASSPDRGPWNTGELFF; CDR3 DNA: TGTGCCAGCTCACCAGACAGGGGTCCCTGGAACACCGGGGAGCTGTTTTTT
clone size: NA; V gene: TRBV10-1; J gene: TRBJ1-1; D gene: TRBD1; CDR3 protein: CASKGQGNTEAFF; CDR3 DNA: TGCGCCAGCAAGGGACAGGGGAACACTGAAGCTTTCTTT
clone size: NA; V gene: TRBV6-2/TRBV6-3; J gene: TRBJ1-1; D gene: TRBD1; CDR3 protein: CASSFGQGNTEAFF; CDR3 DNA: TGTGCCAGCAGTTTTGGACAGGGGAACACTGAAGCTTTCTTT
clone size: NA; V gene: TRBV3-1/TRBV3-2; J gene: TRBJ2-7; D gene: NA; CDR3 protein: CASSRAGQGSYEQYF; CDR3 DNA: TGTGCCAGCAGCCGGGCGGGCCAGGGCTCCTACGAGCAGTACTTC
clone size: NA; V gene: TRBV29-1; J gene: TRBJ2-3; D gene: TRBD2; CDR3 protein: CSVPLAGGTDTQYF; CDR3 DNA: TGCAGCGTTCCTCTAGCGGGGGGCACAGATACGCAGTATTTT
clone size: NA; V gene: TRBV9; J gene: TRBJ2-7; D gene: TRBD2; CDR3 protein: CASSGTGTTPYEQYF; CDR3 DNA: TGTGCCAGCAGCGGCACCGGGACTACTCCTTACGAGCAGTACTTC
clone size: NA; V gene: TRBV7-2; J gene: TRBJ1-1; D gene: NA; CDR3 protein: CASSSGRNTEAFF; CDR3 DNA: TGTGCCAGCAGCTCTGGACGAAACACTGAAGCTTTCTTT
clone size: NA; V gene: TRBV14; J gene: TRBJ1-2; D gene: NA; CDR3 protein: CASSQVGRGSSNYGYTF; CDR3 DNA: TGTGCCAGCAGCCAAGTGGGTCGTGGCAGCTCGAACTATGGCTACACCTTC
clone size: NA; V gene: TRBV11-3; J gene: TRBJ2-3; D gene: TRBD1; CDR3 protein: CASSFSGGDWDTQYF; CDR3 DNA: TGTGCCAGCAGCTTCTCAGGGGGAGATTGGGATACGCAGTATTTT
clone size: NA; V gene: TRBV18; J gene: TRBJ1-2; D gene: TRBD1; CDR3 protein: CASSPDRGYGYTF; CDR3 DNA: TGTGCCAGCTCTCCAGACAGGGGTTATGGCTACACCTTC
clone size: NA; V gene: TRBV29-1; J gene: TRBJ1-5; D gene: NA; CDR3 protein: CSVGGPSQPQHF; CDR3 DNA: TGCAGCGTTGGAGGGCCAAGTCAGCCCCAGCATTTT
clone size: NA; V gene: TRBV5-4; J gene: TRBJ1-2; D gene: NA; CDR3 protein: CASSSASSNYGYTF; CDR3 DNA: TGTGCCAGCAGCTCCGCATCTTCTAACTATGGCTACACCTTC
clone size: NA; V gene: TRBV7-2; J gene: TRBJ2-7; D gene: NA; CDR3 protein: CATAVSYEQYF; CDR3 DNA: TGTGCCACCGCCGTATCCTACGAGCAGTACTTC
clone size: NA; V gene: TRBV29-1; J gene: TRBJ1-3; D gene: NA; CDR3 protein: CSVETGRASGNTIYF; CDR3 DNA: TGCAGCGTTGAAACGGGGAGGGCCTCTGGAAACACCATATATTTT
clone size: NA; V gene: TRBV30; J gene: TRBJ1-5; D gene: NA; CDR3 protein: CAWSTTAFNQPQHF; CDR3 DNA: TGTGCCTGGAGTACGACAGCGTTTAATCAGCCCCAGCATTTT
clone size: NA; V gene: TRBV3-1/TRBV3-2; J gene: TRBJ2-2; D gene: TRBD2; CDR3 protein: CASSQIAGGPTGELFF; CDR3 DNA: TGTGCCAGCAGCCAAATAGCGGGGGGGCCAACCGGGGAGCTGTTTTTT
clone size: NA; V gene: TRBV6-5; J gene: TRBJ1-5; D gene: NA; CDR3 protein: CASMRISNQPQHF; CDR3 DNA: TGTGCCAGCATGCGAATTAGCAATCAGCCCCAGCATTTT
clone size: NA; V gene: TRBV5-4; J gene: TRBJ2-1; D gene: NA; CDR3 protein: CASSLGQGTRDNEQFF; CDR3 DNA: TGTGCCAGCAGCTTGGGGCAGGGGACAAGAGACAATGAGCAGTTCTTC
clone size: NA; V gene: TRBV12-3/TRBV12-4; J gene: TRBJ2-7; D gene: NA; CDR3 protein: CASRPGPPYEQYF; CDR3 DNA: TGTGCCAGCAGACCGGGCCCTCCCTACGAGCAGTACTTC
clone size: NA; V gene: TRBV12-1; J gene: TRBJ1-5; D gene: NA; CDR3 protein: CASSSPQPGPVFNQPQHF; CDR3 DNA: TGTGCCAGCAGCTCCCCGCAACCGGGGCCAGTTTTTAATCAGCCCCAGCATTTT
clone size: NA; V gene: TRBV20-1; J gene: TRBJ1-2; D gene: NA; CDR3 protein: CSVTGDYGYTF; CDR3 DNA: TGCAGTGTGACAGGTGACTATGGCTACACCTTC
clone size: NA; V gene: TRBV18; J gene: TRBJ1-4; D gene: TRBD1; CDR3 protein: CASRQGTNEKLFF; CDR3 DNA: TGTGCCAGCCGACAGGGAACTAATGAAAAACTGTTTTTT